Sequencing of this TCR beta chain was carried out in a study of blood T cell repertoires in COVID-19. The method was immunoSEQ multiplex PCR; TCRdb's version includes in-frame clones alone and lacks a portion of them. Counted here are more than 150,000 clones, 78% occurring once; the ten biggest clones make up roughly 2.8%. CDR3 size: 11 residues. Between the trimmed V and J ends, which lost 10 bases and 5 bases, there was a span of 11 bases. Germline assignment: CDR1 MDHEN and CDR2 SYDVKM. The sequence derives from a woman of 80 years or more with active or convalescent COVID-19. Source material: peripheral blood. The rearrangement links TRBV28 to TRBJ2-5; D uncertain. Here the CDR3 DNA reads TGTGCCACCAGACACGTGGAGACCCAGTACTTC. It is translated as CATRHVETQYF.